The 8 T cell receptor beta chains below all came from one sample that was sequenced in a study of identical twins. Each CDR3 protein is one row after TCRdb ran MiXCR on the 5' RACE reads. The table lists some 690,000 distinct CDR3 sequences, 21% of them singletons. This same sample was also part of a study on T cells expressing NK-cell markers.

Sequenced sample: PBMCs. The receptors stem from a woman aged 18-29 years in good health.

This chain connects TRBV20-1 to TRBJ2-7; D ambiguous. The V gene's germline CDR1 is DFQATT and CDR2 SNEGSKA (reference sequence). The V and J ends lost 6 bases and 4 bases respectively, with 19 bases between them. The CDR3 consists of 14 residues. The DNA of the CDR3 is TGCAGTGCCACGAACCGCTCCCGCGAGTACGAGCAGTACTTC. Its protein is CSATNRSREYEQYF.

This clonotype appeared a few times. The rearrangement joins TRBV12-3 or TRBV12-4 to TRBJ2-7; 10 positions agree with TRBD2. V shed 6 bases, J shed 2 bases, and the junction held 4 bases outside the gene matches. The CDR3 totals 14 residues. As DNA, the CDR3 is TGTGCCAGCAGGCTAGCGGGAGTCACCTACGAGCAGTACTTC. Translating it yields CASRLAGVTYEQYF.

This rearrangement joins TRBV11-3 to TRBJ2-2, with D tentatively TRBD2 (5 bases). The ends were cut back, 0 bases at V and 3 bases at J, with 11 bases in the middle. This CDR3 is 16 amino acids long. CDR1 is SGHNT, CDR2 YENEEA, per germline. The CDR3 loop reads CASSLDGGEYTGELFF. The CDR3 bases are TGTGCCAGCAGCTTAGATGGTGGGGAGTACACCGGGGAGCTGTTTTTT.

The CDR3 here is CSASSSNTLDTQYF. The CDR3 bases are TGCAGTGCTAGTTCCAGCAACACATTGGATACGCAGTATTTT. The chain uses TRBV20-1 and TRBJ2-3, with unresolved D. Trimming left V 3 bases short and J 6 bases short, with 16 bases between. Per germline, CDR1 DFQATT and CDR2 SNEGSKA (reference sequence). This CDR3 comprises 14 residues.

The sample holds many counts of this clonotype. The chain links TRBV12-3 or TRBV12-4 to TRBJ1-1, with D possibly TRBD1 on 6 matching bases. V was cut by 6 bases and J by 2 bases, with 13 bases left in between. CDR3 size: 14 residues. Here the CDR3 reads CASSRGQDNTEAFF. CDR3 DNA: TGTGCCAGCAGCCGGGGGCAGGACAACACTGAAGCTTTCTTT.

The chain joins TRBV5-1 to TRBJ2-1, with 8 bases fitting TRBD1. This CDR3 spans 16 amino acids. From germline, CDR1 is SGHRS and CDR2 YFSETQ. V shed 4 bases and J 4 bases; nucleotides not matched to a gene: 10. CDR3 DNA: TGCGCCAGCAGCCCGACCGCCGGGACAGGATACAATGAGCAGTTCTTC. The encoded protein is CASSPTAGTGYNEQFF.

This clonotype was counted between two and nine times. This CDR3 reads CASSEGEWTEAFF. The CDR3 DNA reads TGTGCCAGCAGCGAGGGGGAATGGACTGAAGCTTTCTTT. The chain couples TRBV5-5 to TRBJ1-1; possibly TRBD1 for D (6 bases). Trimming stripped 4 bases from V and 5 bases from J, with 12 bases between. The CDR3 is made up of 13 amino acids. The germline CDR1 and CDR2 sequences are SGHKS and YYEKEE (reference sequence).

This clonotype appeared many times. This rearrangement joins TRBV19 to TRBJ2-1; possibly TRBD1 for D (5 bases). Germline V lookup: CDR1 LNHDA, CDR2 SQIVND (reference sequence). With 3 bases removed from V and 3 bases from J, the gap between germline ends came to 12 bases. The length of the CDR3 is 15 residues. CDR3 loop: CASSMTPRVYNEQFF. The CDR3 DNA is TGTGCCAGTAGTATGACCCCCAGGGTCTACAATGAGCAGTTCTTC.